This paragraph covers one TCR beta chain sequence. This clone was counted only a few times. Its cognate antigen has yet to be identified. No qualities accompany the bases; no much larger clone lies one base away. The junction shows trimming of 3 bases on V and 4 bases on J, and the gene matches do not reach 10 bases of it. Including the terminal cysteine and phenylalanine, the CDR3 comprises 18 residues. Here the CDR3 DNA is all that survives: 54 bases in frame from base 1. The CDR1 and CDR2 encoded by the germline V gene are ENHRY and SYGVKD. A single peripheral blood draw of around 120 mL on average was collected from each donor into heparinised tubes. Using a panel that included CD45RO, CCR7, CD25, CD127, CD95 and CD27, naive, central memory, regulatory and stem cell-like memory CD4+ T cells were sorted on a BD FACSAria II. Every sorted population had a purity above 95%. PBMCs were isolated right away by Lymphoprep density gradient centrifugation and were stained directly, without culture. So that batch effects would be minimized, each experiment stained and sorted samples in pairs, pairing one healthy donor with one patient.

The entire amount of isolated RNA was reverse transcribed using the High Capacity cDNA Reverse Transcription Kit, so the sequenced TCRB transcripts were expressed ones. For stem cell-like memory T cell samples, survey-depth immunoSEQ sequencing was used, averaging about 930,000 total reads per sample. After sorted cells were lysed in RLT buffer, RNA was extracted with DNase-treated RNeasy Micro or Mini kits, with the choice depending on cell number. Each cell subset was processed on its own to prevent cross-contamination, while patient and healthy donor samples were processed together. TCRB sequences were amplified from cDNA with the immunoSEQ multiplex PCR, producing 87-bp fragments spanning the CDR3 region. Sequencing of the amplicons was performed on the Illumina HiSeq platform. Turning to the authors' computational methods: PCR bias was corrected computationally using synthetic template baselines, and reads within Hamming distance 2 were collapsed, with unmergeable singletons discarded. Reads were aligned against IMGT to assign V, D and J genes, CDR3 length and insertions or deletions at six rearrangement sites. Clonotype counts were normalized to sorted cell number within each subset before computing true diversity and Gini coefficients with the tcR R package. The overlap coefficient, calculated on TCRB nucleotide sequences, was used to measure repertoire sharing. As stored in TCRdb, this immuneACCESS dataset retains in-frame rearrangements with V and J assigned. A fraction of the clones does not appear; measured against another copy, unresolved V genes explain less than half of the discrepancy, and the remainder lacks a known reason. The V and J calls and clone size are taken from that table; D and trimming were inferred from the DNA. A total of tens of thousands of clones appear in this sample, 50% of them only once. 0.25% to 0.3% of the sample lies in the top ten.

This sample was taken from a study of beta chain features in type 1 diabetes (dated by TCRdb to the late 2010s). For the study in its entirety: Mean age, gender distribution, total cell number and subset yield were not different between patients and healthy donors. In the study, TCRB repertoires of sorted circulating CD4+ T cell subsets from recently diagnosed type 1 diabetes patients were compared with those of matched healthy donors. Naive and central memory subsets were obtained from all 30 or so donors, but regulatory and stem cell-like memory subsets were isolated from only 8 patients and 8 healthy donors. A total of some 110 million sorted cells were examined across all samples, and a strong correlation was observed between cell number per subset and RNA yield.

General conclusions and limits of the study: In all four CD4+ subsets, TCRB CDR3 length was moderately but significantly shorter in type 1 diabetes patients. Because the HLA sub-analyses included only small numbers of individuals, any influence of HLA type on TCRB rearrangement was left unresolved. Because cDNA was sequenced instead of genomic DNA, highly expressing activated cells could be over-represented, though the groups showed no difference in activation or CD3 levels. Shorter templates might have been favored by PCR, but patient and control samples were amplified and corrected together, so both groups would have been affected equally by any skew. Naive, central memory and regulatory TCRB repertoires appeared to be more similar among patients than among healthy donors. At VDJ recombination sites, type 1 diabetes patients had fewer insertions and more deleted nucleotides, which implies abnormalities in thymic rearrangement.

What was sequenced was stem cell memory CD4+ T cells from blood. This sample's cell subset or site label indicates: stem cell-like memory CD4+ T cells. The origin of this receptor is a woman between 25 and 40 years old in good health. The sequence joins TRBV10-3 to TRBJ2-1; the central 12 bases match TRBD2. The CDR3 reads CAISEETSGSAGYNEQFF. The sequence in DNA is TGTGCCATCAGTGAAGAGACTAGCGGGAGCGCGGGTTACAATGAGCAGTTCTTC.